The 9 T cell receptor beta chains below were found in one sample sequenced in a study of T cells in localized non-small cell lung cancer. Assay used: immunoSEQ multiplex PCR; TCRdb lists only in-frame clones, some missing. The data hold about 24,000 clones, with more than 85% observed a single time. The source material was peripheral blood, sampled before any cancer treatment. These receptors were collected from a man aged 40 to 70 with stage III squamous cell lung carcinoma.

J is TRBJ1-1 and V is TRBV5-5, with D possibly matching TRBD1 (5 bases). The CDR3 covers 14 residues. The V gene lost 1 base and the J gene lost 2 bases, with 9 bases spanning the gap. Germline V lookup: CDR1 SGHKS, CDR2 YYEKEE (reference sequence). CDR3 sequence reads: CASSLTGENTEAFF. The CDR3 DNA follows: TGTGCCAGCAGCTTGACAGGAGAAAACACTGAAGCTTTCTTT.

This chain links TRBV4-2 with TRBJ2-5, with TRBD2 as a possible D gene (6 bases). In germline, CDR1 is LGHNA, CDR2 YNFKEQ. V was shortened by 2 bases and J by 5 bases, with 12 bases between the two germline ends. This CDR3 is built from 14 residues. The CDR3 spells CASSQTGERETQYF. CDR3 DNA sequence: TGTGCCAGCAGCCAAACGGGGGAGCGGGAGACCCAGTACTTC.

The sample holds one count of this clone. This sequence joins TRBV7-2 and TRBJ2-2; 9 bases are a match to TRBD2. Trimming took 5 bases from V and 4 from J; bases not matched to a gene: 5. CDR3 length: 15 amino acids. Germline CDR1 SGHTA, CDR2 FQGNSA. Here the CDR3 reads CASSPFSGSTGELFF. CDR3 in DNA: TGTGCCAGCAGCCCCTTTAGCGGGAGCACCGGGGAGCTGTTTTTT.

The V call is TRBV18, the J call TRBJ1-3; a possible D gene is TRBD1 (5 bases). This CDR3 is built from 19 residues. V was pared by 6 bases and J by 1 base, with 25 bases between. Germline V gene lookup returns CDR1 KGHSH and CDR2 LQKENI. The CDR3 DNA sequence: TGTGCCAGCTCCAGGAAAGATTCTCGGGGCACTGCTTCTGGAAACACCATATATTTT. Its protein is CASSRKDSRGTASGNTIYF.

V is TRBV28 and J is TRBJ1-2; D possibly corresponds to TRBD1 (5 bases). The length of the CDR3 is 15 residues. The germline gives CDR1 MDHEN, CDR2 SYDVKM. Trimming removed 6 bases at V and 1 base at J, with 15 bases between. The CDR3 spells CASSPPLRVNYGYTF. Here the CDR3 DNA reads TGTGCCAGCAGCCCCCCCCTCAGGGTTAACTATGGCTACACCTTC.

The CDR3, as DNA: TGTGCGAGTGCTCGCCAGGGCAACTATGGCTACACCTTC. Residues: CASARQGNYGYTF. The V gene is TRBV25-1, the J gene TRBJ1-2, with D maybe TRBD1 (5 bases). The CDR3 consists of 13 residues. Germline-derived CDR1 and CDR2 are MGHDK and SYGVNS.

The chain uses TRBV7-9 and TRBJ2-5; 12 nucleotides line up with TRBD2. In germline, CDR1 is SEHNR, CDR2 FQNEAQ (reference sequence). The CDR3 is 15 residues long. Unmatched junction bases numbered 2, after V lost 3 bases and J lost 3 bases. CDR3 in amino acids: CASSFPSGGEETQYF. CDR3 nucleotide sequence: TGTGCCAGCAGCTTCCCTAGCGGGGGGGAAGAGACCCAGTACTTC.

The CDR3 DNA is TGTGCCAGCAGCTTAGCGGGACAGGGTAGTTCACCCCTCCACTTT. The encoded protein is CASSLAGQGSSPLHF. The chain couples TRBV7-9 to TRBJ1-6; 9 bases fit TRBD1. Germline V lookup: CDR1 SEHNR, CDR2 FQNEAQ (reference sequence). This CDR3 is 15 amino acids long. The V and J ends lost 0 bases and 9 bases, in that order; junction bases with no gene match: 3.

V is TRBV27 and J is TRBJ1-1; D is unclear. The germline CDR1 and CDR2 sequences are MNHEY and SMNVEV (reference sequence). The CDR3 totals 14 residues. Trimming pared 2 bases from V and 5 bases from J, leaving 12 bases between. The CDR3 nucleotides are TGTGCCAGCAGTTTAAGAGGAACCTGGACTGAAGCTTTCTTT. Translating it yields CASSLRGTWTEAFF.